Here is one T cell receptor (beta chain) with its context. Measured with immunoSEQ multiplex PCR; TCRdb has only the in-frame clones, and not every one. This table holds under 150,000 clones, approximately 80% found once. The source of the sample is a study of blood T cell repertoires in COVID-19. Background on the study: The cDNA or gDNA used as material had been derived from T cells, B-cell-depleted T cells, or PBMCs.

The V end lost 5 bases, the J end lost 4 bases, and 24 bases lay between the germline ends. CDR1 is MNHNY and CDR2 is SVGAGI in the germline V gene (reference sequence). The CDR3 is made up of 18 amino acids. Sample: peripheral blood. The receptor was isolated from an elderly woman in a cohort sampled during active or convalescent COVID-19. V and J are TRBV6-6 and TRBJ1-3; a weak D match, TRBD1 (5 bases). The CDR3 DNA follows: TGTGCCAGCAGTCTCCGGACGAGGGGCCAGGGAGGAGGAAACACCATATATTTT. Protein: CASSLRTRGQGGGNTIYF.